This record concerns one T cell receptor (beta chain) sequence. Antigen specificity is unknown. This sample was taken from a study of early stage breast cancer tumors. Background on the study: Each sample averaged approximately 10-fold read coverage. Study results and caveats: Most shared enriched TCRB sequences were commonly generated ones. In about 85% of the 16 patients, blood comparison separated tumor from normal breast.

Each sample had two DNA replicates, approximately 0.52 ug blood or around 1.5 ug tissue. The protocol was immunoSEQ multiplex PCR, while the TCRdb copy is restricted to in-frame clones and leaves out a portion. The data hold about 41,000 clones, with about 78% observed a single time. This CDR3 region has 14 residues. Germline trimming cut 4 bases from V and 6 bases from J; bases unmatched to any gene: 6. Germline V gives CDR1 SGHDT, CDR2 YYEEEE. Specimen: blood. The chain has TRBV5-6 and TRBJ1-1; 10 bases fit TRBD1. This TCR was sampled from a person aged 45-60 years with breast cancer. CDR3 coding DNA: TGTGCCAGCAGCCCGACAGGGGGCAGGGCTGAAGCTTTCTTT. Translating it yields CASSPTGGRAEAFF.